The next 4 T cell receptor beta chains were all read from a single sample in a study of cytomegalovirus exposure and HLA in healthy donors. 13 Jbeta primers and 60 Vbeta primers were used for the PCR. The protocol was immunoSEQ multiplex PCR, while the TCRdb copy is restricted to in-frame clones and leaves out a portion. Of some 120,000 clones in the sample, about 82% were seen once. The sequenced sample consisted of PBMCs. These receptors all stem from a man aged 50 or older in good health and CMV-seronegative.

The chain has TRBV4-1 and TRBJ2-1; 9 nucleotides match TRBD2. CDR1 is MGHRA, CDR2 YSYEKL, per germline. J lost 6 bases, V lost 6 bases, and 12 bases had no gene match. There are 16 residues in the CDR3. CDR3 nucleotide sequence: TGCGCCAGCAGTAAAGCCGGGACTAGCCCCCTCAATGAGCAGTTCTTC. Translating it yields CASSKAGTSPLNEQFF.

In nucleotides, the CDR3 is TGTGCCATCAGCAAAGAATTAGGGGAAGGTATCAATCAGCCCCAGCATTTT. It encodes CAISKELGEGINQPQHF. The genes are TRBV10-3 and TRBJ1-5, with D possibly TRBD1 on 5 matching bases. In germline, CDR1 is ENHRY, CDR2 SYGVKD. Trimming left V 6 bases short and J 3 bases short, with 21 bases between. The CDR3 contains 17 residues.

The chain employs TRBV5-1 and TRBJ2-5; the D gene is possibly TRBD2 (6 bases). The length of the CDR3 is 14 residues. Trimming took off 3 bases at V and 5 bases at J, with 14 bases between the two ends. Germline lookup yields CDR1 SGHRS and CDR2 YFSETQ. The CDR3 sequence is CASSSPGTEETQYF. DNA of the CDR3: TGCGCCAGCAGCTCCCCCGGGACTGAGGAGACCCAGTACTTC.

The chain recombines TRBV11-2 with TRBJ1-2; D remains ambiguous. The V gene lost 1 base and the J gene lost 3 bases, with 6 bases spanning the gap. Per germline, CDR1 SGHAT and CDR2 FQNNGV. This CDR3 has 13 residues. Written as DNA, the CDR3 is TGTGCCAGCAGCTTAGGCAGGCACTATGGCTACACCTTC. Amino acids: CASSLGRHYGYTF.